This TCR beta chain originates from a study of cytomegalovirus exposure and HLA in healthy donors. Whole-study findings and limits: TCR beta chain V- and J-gene trimming was linked, in a later analysis, to a missense variant in DCLRE1C.

In the case of this clone: The target antigen is unknown.

Researchers ran the PCR with 60 Vbeta and 13 Jbeta primers. Clones were read by immunoSEQ multiplex PCR, and TCRdb kept only the in-frame ones, dropping some. Of more than 150,000 clones listed, about 75% are singletons. There are 15 residues in the CDR3. The germline gives CDR1 MDHEN, CDR2 SYDVKM. Trimming pared 7 bases from V and 0 bases from J, leaving 12 bases between. This rearrangement joins TRBV28 to TRBJ1-4; D uncertain. This TCR was recovered from a woman between 40 and 50 years old in good health and CMV-seropositive. Sequencing was performed on PBMCs. The CDR3, as DNA: TGTGCCAGCACCCCAGATCCGACAACTAATGAAAAACTGTTTTTT. It yields the protein CASTPDPTTNEKLFF.